One and the same sample provided the 30 T cell receptor beta chains below, sequenced in a study of CD8+ T cells in alopecia areata. After isolation, RNA underwent reverse transcription to generate cDNA as the sequencing template. Sequenced by immunoSEQ multiplex PCR; TCRdb stores in-frame clones only, minus some. The profile shows fewer than 200,000 clones, about 66% of them singletons. The starting material was CD8+ T cells sorted from blood, obtained at week 0. The receptor set was obtained from a human donor with alopecia areata.

The chain has TRBV27 and TRBJ2-1; 9 positions match TRBD1. Germline CDR1 is MNHEY and CDR2 is SMNVEV (reference sequence). V shed 1 base, J shed 6 bases, and the junction held 7 bases outside the gene matches. CDR3 size: 16 residues. The CDR3: CASSLLWTGVSNEQFF. The CDR3 region has the DNA TGTGCCAGCAGTTTATTGTGGACAGGGGTCTCCAATGAGCAGTTCTTC.

Only one count was recorded for this clone. V is TRBV27 and J is TRBJ2-5; 7 nucleotides align to TRBD1. The V segment lost 7 bases and the J segment 4 bases; nucleotides outside the gene matches: 9. Germline CDR1 is MNHEY and CDR2 is SMNVEV (reference sequence). There are 14 residues in the CDR3. The CDR3 loop reads CASTQQGKGETQYF. CDR3 in DNA: TGTGCCAGCACTCAACAGGGGAAAGGAGAGACCCAGTACTTC.

The V and J genes are TRBV4-1 and TRBJ1-2; D is unresolved. V shed 0 bases and J shed 2 bases, with 10 bases lying between them. The germline CDR1 and CDR2 sequences are MGHRA and YSYEKL. CDR3 length: 15 residues. The CDR3 loop reads CASSQERAVNYGYTF. The CDR3 region has the DNA TGCGCCAGCAGCCAAGAGAGGGCAGTCAACTATGGCTACACCTTC.

This clone has a single count. The CDR3 loop reads CASSLAGTNGSPLHF. DNA for the CDR3: TGTGCCAGCAGCTTGGCGGGAACTAATGGTTCACCCCTCCACTTT. This chain connects TRBV5-4 to TRBJ1-6; the D is unclear. The CDR3 runs to 15 residues. Per the germline V gene, CDR1 is SGHNT and CDR2 is YYREEE (reference sequence). V lost 0 bases, J lost 9 bases, and 13 bases lay in between.

This clone occurred a few times. The rearrangement links TRBV29-1 to TRBJ1-2, with D possibly TRBD1 on 6 matching bases. The ends were cut back, 6 bases at V and 4 bases at J, with 9 bases in the middle. Germline CDR1 reads SQVTM; CDR2 reads ANQGSEA. The CDR3 extends over 11 amino acids. As DNA, the CDR3 is TGCAGCGTGGGAGGGGGCTATGGCTACACCTTC. Protein sequence: CSVGGGYGYTF.

V gene TRBV2 combines with J gene TRBJ2-3; 7 positions agree with TRBD1. Germline loops: CDR1 SNHLY, CDR2 FYNNEI. With V trimmed by 5 bases and J by 0 bases, 5 bases remained unmatched. CDR3 length: 15 residues. The CDR3 here is CASSPGTVSTDTQYF. CDR3 DNA sequence: TGTGCCAGCAGTCCCGGGACAGTTAGCACAGATACGCAGTATTTT. Drawing the rest from reference TRBV2 and TRBJ2-3, the complete variable domain is EPEVTQTPSHQVTQMGQEVILRCVPISNHLYFYWYRQILGQKVEFLVSFYNNEISEKSEIFDDQFSVERPDGSNFTLKIRSTKLEDSAMYFCASSPGTVSTDTQYFGPGTRLTVL.

This clone has just a few counts. This chain joins TRBV29-1 and TRBJ2-2, with D unresolved. The V gene's germline CDR1 is SQVTM and CDR2 ANQGSEA. V was pared by 5 bases and J by 4 bases, with 5 bases between. The CDR3 is made up of 11 amino acids. This CDR3 is CSVPATGELFF. The DNA of the CDR3 is TGCAGCGTTCCTGCCACCGGGGAGCTGTTTTTT.

CDR3 sequence (DNA): TGTGCCAGCCCCTACAGGGAGAATGGCTACACCTTC. This gives the protein CASPYRENGYTF. This chain links TRBV2 with TRBJ1-2; D is perhaps TRBD1 (6 bases). Germline CDR1 is SNHLY and CDR2 is FYNNEI. Trimming took 8 bases from V and 6 from J, leaving 13 bases between them. The CDR3 runs to 12 residues.

This clone has a handful of counts. The chain is built from TRBV9 and TRBJ2-1; TRBD2 matches at 7 bases. There are 15 residues in the CDR3. Germline V lookup: CDR1 SGDLS, CDR2 YYNGEE. The junction had 9 bases not matched to a gene; V was cut back by 4 bases and J by 5 bases. CDR3 in DNA: TGTGCCAGCAGCCCTACCCCGGGGGGACACAATGAGCAGTTCTTC. Protein sequence: CASSPTPGGHNEQFF.

The chain joins TRBV5-1 to TRBJ1-2; possible D gene TRBD1, 6 bases. The CDR3 totals 13 residues. CDR1 is SGHRS and CDR2 is YFSETQ in the germline V gene. The germline V and J ends were trimmed by 4 bases and 9 bases, with 16 bases remaining between them. The CDR3 reads CASSVRTADSYTF. The CDR3, as DNA: TGCGCCAGCAGCGTGCGGACAGCCGATAGCTACACCTTC.

The V call is TRBV30, the J call TRBJ2-1; unclear D gene. This CDR3 region has 12 residues. Trimming took off 3 bases at V and 6 bases at J, with 9 bases between the two ends. Germline CDR1 GTSNPN, CDR2 SVGIG (reference sequence). The CDR3 loop reads CAWSRVGNEQFF. In DNA, the CDR3 is TGTGCCTGGAGCCGGGTAGGCAATGAGCAGTTCTTC.

This chain connects TRBV7-9 to TRBJ2-5; possible D gene TRBD1, 5 bases. Looked up from germline, CDR1 is SEHNR and CDR2 is FQNEAQ (reference sequence). This CDR3 is 17 amino acids long. V was pared by 2 bases and J by 5 bases, with 21 bases between. The CDR3 nucleotides read TGTGCCAGCAGCTTACCCCCCGTAGGGGCTGGCCAGGAGACCCAGTACTTC. It codes for CASSLPPVGAGQETQYF.

The V gene is TRBV23-1, the J gene TRBJ2-5, with D possibly being TRBD1 (6 bases). TRBV23-1 is treated as an ORF (open reading frame) with a function not yet certain. The CDR3 loop spans 16 amino acids. The ends were cut back, 2 bases at V and 5 bases at J, with 18 bases in the middle. CDR3 in amino acids: CASSQPQGTHGETQYF. The CDR3 DNA reads as TGCGCCAGCAGTCAACCTCAAGGGACACACGGGGAGACCCAGTACTTC.

The genes are TRBV9 and TRBJ2-2; 8 bases align to TRBD1. The trim removed 0 bases at V and 6 bases at J, leaving 4 bases unmatched. CDR3 length: 15 amino acids. Germline values: CDR1 SGDLS, CDR2 YYNGEE. The DNA for the CDR3 is TGTGCCAGCAGCGTAGGGACAGGGAATCCCGGGGAGCTGTTTTTT. This translates into CASSVGTGNPGELFF.

This clone was observed a single time. Written as DNA, the CDR3 is TGTGCCAGCAGTCCGAGGGTCGGTCTTGGGAGCAATCAGCCCCAGCATTTT. Residues: CASSPRVGLGSNQPQHF. The chain carries TRBV27 and TRBJ1-5; D unclear. Trimming left V 5 bases short and J 1 base short, with 18 bases between. The CDR3 is 17 amino acids. In germline, CDR1 is MNHEY, CDR2 SMNVEV (reference sequence).

The gene calls are TRBV30 and TRBJ1-2, with D tentatively TRBD1 (5 bases). Trimming removed 4 bases from V and 4 bases from J, with 7 bases in between. The CDR3 is 11 amino acids. Germline values: CDR1 GTSNPN, CDR2 SVGIG (reference sequence). CDR3 in DNA: TGTGCCTGGAAGAGGGGCTATGGCTACACCTTC. This encodes CAWKRGYGYTF.

This clone is a singleton in its sample. The V and J genes are TRBV27 and TRBJ2-7; maybe TRBD2 (5 bases). CDR1 and CDR2 from the germline V gene are MNHEY and SMNVEV (reference sequence). V was trimmed by 0 bases and J by 3 bases, leaving 9 bases between them. CDR3 length equals 14 residues. CDR3 residues: CASSLSASFYEQYF. The CDR3 region has the DNA TGTGCCAGCAGTTTATCGGCTAGCTTCTACGAGCAGTACTTC.

The chain recombines TRBV13 with TRBJ1-6; tentatively, D is TRBD1 (6 bases). The V gene's germline CDR1 is PRHDT and CDR2 FYEKMQ (reference sequence). The CDR3 is 12 residues long. Trimming pared 6 bases from V and 13 bases from J, leaving 13 bases between. Here the CDR3 reads CASRQGLSPLHF. CDR3 DNA sequence: TGTGCCAGCAGACAGGGTCTCTCTCCCCTCCACTTT. Complete variable domain (other parts from reference TRBV13 and TRBJ1-6): AAGVIQSPRHLIKEKRETATLKCYPIPRHDTVYWYQQGPGQDPQFLISFYEKMQSDKGSIPDRFSAQQFSDYHSELNMSSLELGDSALYFCASRQGLSPLHFGNGTRLTVT.

This clone came up a few times. The rearrangement links TRBV5-6 to TRBJ1-2; no reliable D call. V dropped 0 bases and J dropped 8 bases, with 14 bases sitting between them. Germline lookup yields CDR1 SGHDT and CDR2 YYEEEE. The CDR3 totals 14 residues. CDR3 region: CASSLGDFTVGYTF. CDR3 bases: TGTGCCAGCAGCTTGGGAGACTTCACCGTAGGCTACACCTTC.

The chain combines TRBV14 with TRBJ1-3, with D uncertain. In germline, CDR1 is SGHDN, CDR2 FVKESK. V dropped 6 bases and J dropped 4 bases, with 13 bases sitting between them. The CDR3 is 14 amino acids. DNA for the CDR3: TGTGCCAGCAGTCACATGGGTGTCGGAAACACCATATATTTT. This codes for CASSHMGVGNTIYF.

This sequence joins TRBV10-2 and TRBJ2-1, with D possibly called TRBD1 or TRBD2 (5 bases each). Per the germline V gene, CDR1 is WSHSY and CDR2 is SAAADI. V gave up 3 bases and J gave up 10 bases, with 16 bases separating them. The CDR3 contains 14 residues. The CDR3 bases are TGCGCCAGCAGTGATAGTTGGGGGTGGGTAGAGCAGTTCTTC. Translated, it gives CASSDSWGWVEQFF.

The chain uses TRBV2 and TRBJ2-6, with a weak D call TRBD2 (5 bases). The CDR3 has 15 amino acids. Germline V CDR1 and CDR2: SNHLY, FYNNEI. V gave up 7 bases and J gave up 0 bases, with 10 bases separating them. CDR3 bases: TGTGCCAGCACGGTCGGGATCTCTGGGGCCAACGTCCTGACTTTC. It is translated as CASTVGISGANVLTF.

This clone was recorded once. This chain links TRBV12-5 with TRBJ1-1, with TRBD1 matching over 8 bases. Germline values: CDR1 LGHNT, CDR2 FRNRAP. The J segment lost 0 bases and the V segment lost 8 bases, leaving 11 bases of the junction unmatched. The CDR3 has 16 amino acids. CDR3 amino acids: CASWGQVRRLNTEAFF. As DNA, the CDR3 is TGTGCTAGTTGGGGACAGGTTCGCCGACTGAACACTGAAGCTTTCTTT.

The CDR3: CASSGGAGANVLTF. CDR3 bases: TGTGCCAGCTCCGGGGGCGCTGGGGCCAACGTCCTGACTTTC. The chain recombines TRBV7-6 with TRBJ2-6; D may match TRBD1 or TRBD2 (6 bases each). The V gene's germline CDR1 is SGHVS and CDR2 FNYEAQ. CDR3 length equals 14 residues. The ends were cut back, 8 bases at V and 2 bases at J, with 10 bases in the middle.

The chain is built from TRBV15 and TRBJ2-3; TRBD2 matches 9 bases. The CDR3 totals 16 residues. V shed 2 bases, J shed 1 base, and the junction held 4 bases outside the gene matches. Germline loops: CDR1 LNHNV, CDR2 YYDKDF (reference sequence). The CDR3 nucleotides read TGTGCCACCAGCAGAATAGCGGGGGAGGGCACAGATACGCAGTATTTT. Translation gives CATSRIAGEGTDTQYF.

The V gene is TRBV29-1, the J gene TRBJ1-2; 8 bases match TRBD1. CDR3 size: 14 residues. With 5 bases clipped from V and 8 bases from J, the junction kept 13 bases outside the gene matches. CDR1 is SQVTM, CDR2 ANQGSEA, per germline. CDR3 residues: CSVSPPDRGQGYTF. CDR3 DNA sequence: TGCAGCGTTTCTCCCCCCGACAGGGGTCAGGGCTACACCTTC.

The chain links TRBV4-2 to TRBJ2-1, with TRBD1 identical over 8 bases. The CDR3 consists of 15 residues. The V segment lost 3 bases and the J segment 1 base; nucleotides outside the gene matches: 2. Germline V gene data show CDR1 as LGHNA and CDR2 as YNFKEQ. The CDR3 DNA sequence: TGTGCCAGCAGCCATAGGACAGGGTCCTACAATGAGCAGTTCTTC. Amino acids: CASSHRTGSYNEQFF.

For the CDR3, the DNA is TGTGCCAGCAGCTCCCCTCGACAGGGAGGGAGGAACACTGAAGCTTTCTTT. Protein: CASSSPRQGGRNTEAFF. This rearrangement joins TRBV7-9 to TRBJ1-1; TRBD1 agrees at 7 bases. The junction had 12 bases not matched to a gene; V was cut back by 4 bases and J by 1 base. From germline, CDR1 is SEHNR and CDR2 FQNEAQ (reference sequence). The CDR3 extends over 17 amino acids.

The rearrangement links TRBV19 to TRBJ1-5; 7 nucleotides match TRBD1. CDR3 length: 16 residues. Trimming took 7 bases from V and 3 from J; bases not matched to a gene: 12. CDR1 is LNHDA, CDR2 SQIVND, per germline (reference sequence). The CDR3 region is CASTSIRDRFNQPQHF. CDR3 DNA sequence: TGTGCCAGTACCTCGATACGGGACAGATTCAATCAGCCCCAGCATTTT. The whole variable domain, filled in from reference TRBV19 and TRBJ1-5, reads DGGITQSPKYLFRKEGQNVTLSCEQNLNHDAMYWYRQDPGQGLRLIYYSQIVNDFQKGDIAEGYSVSREKKESFPLTVTSAQKNPTAFYLCASTSIRDRFNQPQHFGDGTRLSIL.

The chain carries TRBV27 and TRBJ1-2, with 7 bases aligning to TRBD1. The CDR3 covers 15 residues. Unmatched junction bases numbered 9, after V lost 3 bases and J lost 5 bases. Per germline, CDR1 MNHEY and CDR2 SMNVEV (reference sequence). CDR3 residues: CASSLGGRGGYGYTF. The CDR3 nucleotides read TGTGCCAGCAGTTTGGGTGGCAGGGGGGGGTATGGCTACACCTTC.